Presented here are 16 T cell receptor beta chains from one specimen sequenced in a study of CXCR3-negative and CXCR3-positive naive CD8 T cells. Broader study findings: More hydrophobic TRB CDR3s were found in CXCR3-positive naive cells than in CXCR3-negative naive cells.

The TRB libraries of cDNA were built by UMI-labeled 5' RACE. TCRdb re-called the 5' RACE reads, yielding one record per CDR3 amino acid sequence without DNA. This sample's clone table lists about 89,000 distinct CDR3 sequences. For these TCRs, the target antigens are not known. Sequencing input: naive CXCR3+ CD8+ T cells from blood. Subset defined: CD45RO-CCR7+CD27+CD95- naive CD8+ T cells expressing CXCR3 (TNR3+). The receptor source for this set is a human donor in good health. Some clones in this sample may be carry-over from other donors' samples.

The rearrangement joins TRBV28 to TRBJ2-1; TCRdb's D call, TRBD2, is unchecked because there is no DNA. The CDR3 contains 14 residues. Germline CDR1 MDHEN, CDR2 SYDVKM. The CDR3 sequence: CASRTAGYHNEQFF. Supplemented by reference TRBV28 and TRBJ2-1, the full variable domain reads DVKVTQSSRYLVKRTGEKVFLECVQDMDHENMFWYRQDPGLGLRLIYFSYDVKMKEKGDIPEGYSVSREKKERFSLILESASTNQTSMYLCASRTAGYHNEQFFGPGTRLTVL.

V and J are TRBV5-1 and TRBJ1-2. Germline V lookup: CDR1 SGHRS, CDR2 YFSETQ. The CDR3 contains 13 residues. The CDR3 here is CASSSDSNYGYTF.

The J gene is TRBJ2-7, the V gene TRBV29-1; the TCRdb D gene call, TRBD2, has no DNA to confirm it. CDR3 length: 16 residues. Germline CDR1 and CDR2: SQVTM and ANQGSEA. This CDR3 is CSVEEGTPSGLSEQYF.

This chain joins TRBV6-5 and TRBJ2-5; TCRdb's assignment of TRBD1 cannot be checked, as there is no DNA. CDR1 and CDR2 (germline): MNHEY, SVGAGI. The CDR3 spans 17 residues. CDR3 loop: CASSSQTGGWIIETQYF.

This chain joins TRBV28 and TRBJ2-2. Germline values: CDR1 MDHEN, CDR2 SYDVKM. The CDR3 extends over 15 amino acids. The CDR3 protein is CASSSYLAGTGELFF.

This sequence joins TRBV29-1 and TRBJ2-2; TCRdb selects TRBD1, and the lack of DNA leaves this call unchecked. CDR1 SQVTM and CDR2 ANQGSEA come from the germline V gene. The CDR3 extends over 12 amino acids. The CDR3 sequence is CSVKTGTGELFF.

The chain is built from TRBV21-1 and TRBJ2-1; TCRdb reports TRBD1, a call that lacks DNA to check it against. TRBV21-1 is a known pseudogene. The length of the CDR3 is 18 residues. This chain's CDR3 is CASNQDRGLGRGYNEQFF.

J is TRBJ1-5 and V is TRBV28. Germline lookup yields CDR1 MDHEN and CDR2 SYDVKM. This CDR3 contains 14 residues. This chain's CDR3 is CACITSWGNQPQHF.

The V and J genes are TRBV6-2 or TRBV6-3 and TRBJ2-7. The CDR3 loop spans 13 amino acids. The germline V gene has CDR1 MNHEY and CDR2 SVGEGT. Here the CDR3 reads CASTISYSYEQYF.

The rearrangement joins TRBV11-3 to TRBJ2-7. Germline V gene lookup returns CDR1 SGHNT and CDR2 YENEEA. The CDR3 runs to 12 residues. The CDR3 is CASSSDGYKQYF.

The rearrangement joins TRBV23-1 to TRBJ2-7; TCRdb's D call of TRBD1 is untestable without DNA. TRBV23-1 is labeled an ORF, and its function is uncertain. The CDR3 is 14 amino acids. The CDR3 is CASSRDKGHYEQYF.

This chain joins TRBV25-1 and TRBJ2-3. The CDR3 has 13 residues. CDR1 MGHDK and CDR2 SYGVNS come from the germline V gene. CDR3 region: CASSEDSTDTQYF.

The rearrangement uses TRBV19 and TRBJ2-1. CDR1 is LNHDA, CDR2 SQIVND, per germline (reference sequence). This CDR3 contains 15 residues. The CDR3 is CASNVYRYLFLEQFF.

The V call is TRBV6-5, the J call TRBJ2-1. Germline values: CDR1 MNHEY, CDR2 SVGAGI. The CDR3 totals 16 residues. CDR3 amino acids: CASSDDGPYSYNEQFF.

This rearrangement joins TRBV4-1 to TRBJ2-7; with no DNA, the TCRdb D assignment of TRBD1 cannot be verified. Germline V lookup: CDR1 MGHRA, CDR2 YSYEKL. This CDR3 spans 13 amino acids. The CDR3 region is CASSPDRLYEQYF.

The chain carries TRBV12-3 or TRBV12-4 and TRBJ2-7; TCRdb indicates TRBD2, and absent DNA this call remains unverified. There are 14 residues in the CDR3. CDR3 region: CASSLAGLQPEQYF.